The clone carrying this T cell receptor beta chain was counted between two and nine times. Its specificity is unknown. Possible read error: a much larger clone is one base away. Germline V CDR1 and CDR2: DFQATT, SNEGSKA (reference sequence). The CDR3 is 14 residues long. V was pared by 1 base and J by 9 bases, with 16 bases between. Samples came from axillary lymph nodes draining the breast cancer. This sample is drawn from a study of breast tumors, draining lymph nodes, adjacent tissues. Study results and caveats: Compared with basal-like, luminal-like tumors shared significantly more repertoire with nontumor tissue. The lymph node origin of tumor T cells was framed as consistent with a hypothesis, not demonstrated. Tumor TCR diversity was below lymph nodes but above nontumor tissue.

TCRdb used MiXCR to reprocess the multiplex PCR reads, holding one entry per CDR3 protein. The sample yields approximately 89,000 distinct CDR3 sequences, approximately 29% seen once. The sample consisted of axillary lymph node tissue. The J gene is TRBJ2-1, the V gene TRBV20-1; D remains unclear. The TCR sequence derives from a female donor with breast cancer. Some clones in this sample may be carry-over from other donors' samples. CDR3 nucleotides: TGCAGTGCTAGAGCGGCGCCCTCCAACACTGAGCAGTTCTTC. It yields the protein CSARAAPSNTEQFF.